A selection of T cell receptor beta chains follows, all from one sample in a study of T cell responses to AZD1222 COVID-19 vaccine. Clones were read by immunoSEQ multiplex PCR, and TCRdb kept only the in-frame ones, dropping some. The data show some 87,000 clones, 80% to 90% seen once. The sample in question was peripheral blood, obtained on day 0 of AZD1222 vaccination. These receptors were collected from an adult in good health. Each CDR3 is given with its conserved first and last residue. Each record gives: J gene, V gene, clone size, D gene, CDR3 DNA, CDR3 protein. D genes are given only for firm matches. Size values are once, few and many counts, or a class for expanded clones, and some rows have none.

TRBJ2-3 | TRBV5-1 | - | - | TGCGCCAGCAGCTTGGCTCCGGGAGTCACAGATACGCAGTATTTT | CASSLAPGVTDTQYF
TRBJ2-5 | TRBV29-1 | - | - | TGCAGCGTTGATACGATCAGGGAGCAAGAGACCCAGTACTTC | CSVDTIREQETQYF
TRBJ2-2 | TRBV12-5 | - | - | TGTGCTAGTGTTCCCCGGGACACCCAACACCGGGGAGCTGTTTTT | CASVPRDTQHRGAVF
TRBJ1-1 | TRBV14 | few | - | TGTGCCAGCAGCCAGATGTCTCTGACGGAAGCTTTCTTT | CASSQMSLTEAFF
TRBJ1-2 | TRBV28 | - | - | TGTGCCAGCAGTTCTGGTCTTAACTATGGCTACACCTTC | CASSSGLNYGYTF
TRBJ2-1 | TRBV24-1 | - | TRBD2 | TGTGCCACCAGTGACCCTGGACTAGCGGGAGGGGATGAGCAGTTCTTC | CATSDPGLAGGDEQFF
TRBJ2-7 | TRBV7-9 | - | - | TGTGCCAGCAGCTTCGGGACGCACCACTACGAGCAGTACTTC | CASSFGTHHYEQYF
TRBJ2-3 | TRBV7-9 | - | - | TGTGCCAGCAGCCTACCAGTAGGGGGGGCGACAGATACGCAGTATTTT | CASSLPVGGATDTQYF
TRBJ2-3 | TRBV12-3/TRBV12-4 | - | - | TGTGCCAGCAGTCCCCCCGGGACAGATACGCAGTATTTT | CASSPPGTDTQYF
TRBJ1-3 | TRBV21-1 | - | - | TGTGCCAGCAGCAAAGAGGTTGGGCGTGGGGTCGGAAACACCATATATTTT | CASSKEVGRGVGNTIYF
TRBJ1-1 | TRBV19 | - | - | TGTGCCAGTAGTATCGAACAAGGAGGGTCGAACACTGAAGCTTTCTTT | CASSIEQGGSNTEAFF
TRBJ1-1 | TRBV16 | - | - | TGTGCCAGCAGCCAATCGCCATACGGGAACACTGAAGCTTTCTTT | CASSQSPYGNTEAFF
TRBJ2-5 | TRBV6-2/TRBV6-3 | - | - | TGTGCCAGCAGTACGCTAAGACAGAAACACCAAGAGACCCAGTACTTC | CASSTLRQKHQETQYF
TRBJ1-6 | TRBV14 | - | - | TGTGCCAGCAGCCAAATCGACCATAATTCACCCCTCCACTTT | CASSQIDHNSPLHF
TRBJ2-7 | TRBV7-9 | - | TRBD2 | TGTGCCAGCAGCTCCACCGGGACTAGCACTACGGGACCGACCTACGAGCAGTACTTC | CASSSTGTSTTGPTYEQYF
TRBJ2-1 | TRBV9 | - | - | TGTGCCAGCAGCGTACCCCTGCGCGGCGATGAGCAGTTCTTC | CASSVPLRGDEQFF
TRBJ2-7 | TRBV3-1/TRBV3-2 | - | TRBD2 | TGTGCCAGCAGCCCACTAGCGGGGACCTACGAGCAGTACTTC | CASSPLAGTYEQYF
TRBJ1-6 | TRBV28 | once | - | TGTGCCAGCAGAACAGGGATTTATTCACCCCTCCACTTT | CASRTGIYSPLHF
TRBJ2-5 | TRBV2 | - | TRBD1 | TGTGCCAGCAGTGAGGGACAGCACAAAGAGACCCAGTACTTC | CASSEGQHKETQYF
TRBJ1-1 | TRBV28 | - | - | TGTGCCAGCAGTTTATGGGATGGAGCTTTCTTT | CASSLWDGAFF
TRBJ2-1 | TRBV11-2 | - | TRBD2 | TGTGCCAGCAGCTTAGGAGCGGGAGGGATCGATGAGCAGTTCTTC | CASSLGAGGIDEQFF
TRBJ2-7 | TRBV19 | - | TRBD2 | TGTGCCAGTAGCCAACTAGCGGGAGTATTCTACGAGCAGTACTTC | CASSQLAGVFYEQYF
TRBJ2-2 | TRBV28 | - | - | TGTGCCAGCACTGGGATCAAGGGCACCGGGGAGCTGTTTTTT | CASTGIKGTGELFF